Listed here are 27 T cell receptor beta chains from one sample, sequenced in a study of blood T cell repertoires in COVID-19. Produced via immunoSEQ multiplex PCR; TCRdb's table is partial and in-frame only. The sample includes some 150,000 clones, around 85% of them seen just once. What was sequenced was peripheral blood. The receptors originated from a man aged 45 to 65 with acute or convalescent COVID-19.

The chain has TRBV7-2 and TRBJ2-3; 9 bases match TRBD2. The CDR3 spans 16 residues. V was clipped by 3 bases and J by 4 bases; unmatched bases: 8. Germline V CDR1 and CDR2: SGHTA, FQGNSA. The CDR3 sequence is CASSLGGRAWADTQYF. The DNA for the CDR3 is TGTGCCAGCAGCTTGGGCGGGAGGGCCTGGGCAGATACGCAGTATTTT. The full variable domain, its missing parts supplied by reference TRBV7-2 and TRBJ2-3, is GAGVSQSPSNKVTEKGKDVELRCDPISGHTALYWYRQSLGQGLEFLIYFQGNSAPDKSGLPSDRFSAERTGGSVSTLTIQRTQQEDSAVYLCASSLGGRAWADTQYFGPGTRLTVL.

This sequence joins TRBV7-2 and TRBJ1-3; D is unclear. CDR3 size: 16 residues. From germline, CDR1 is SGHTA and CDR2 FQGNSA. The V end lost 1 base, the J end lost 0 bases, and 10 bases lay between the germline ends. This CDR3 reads CASSLVRGSSGNTIYF. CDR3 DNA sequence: TGTGCCAGCAGCTTAGTCCGGGGTTCCTCTGGAAACACCATATATTTT.

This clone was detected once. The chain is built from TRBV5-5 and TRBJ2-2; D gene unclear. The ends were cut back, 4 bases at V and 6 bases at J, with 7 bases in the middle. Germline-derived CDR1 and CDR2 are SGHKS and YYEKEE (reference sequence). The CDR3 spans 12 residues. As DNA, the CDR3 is TGTGCCAGCAGCCCCTCCTCCGGGGAGCTGTTTTTT. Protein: CASSPSSGELFF. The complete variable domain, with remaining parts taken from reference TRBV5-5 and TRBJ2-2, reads DAGVTQSPTHLIKTRGQQVTLRCSPISGHKSVSWYQQVLGQGPQFIFQYYEKEERGRGNFPDRFSARQFPNYSSELNVNALLLGDSALYLCASSPSSGELFFGEGSRLTVL.

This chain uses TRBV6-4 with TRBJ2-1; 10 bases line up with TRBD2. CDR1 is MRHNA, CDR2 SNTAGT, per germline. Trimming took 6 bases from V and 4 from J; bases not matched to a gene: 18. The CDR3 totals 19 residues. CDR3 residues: CASRLAGEKDKAYYNEQFF. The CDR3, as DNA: TGTGCCAGCAGGCTAGCGGGAGAGAAAGATAAAGCCTATTACAATGAGCAGTTCTTC.

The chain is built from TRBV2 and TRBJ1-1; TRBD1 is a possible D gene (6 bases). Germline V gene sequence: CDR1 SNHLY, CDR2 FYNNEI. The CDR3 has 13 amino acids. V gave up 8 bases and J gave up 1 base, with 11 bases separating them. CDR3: CASQSDRNTEAFF. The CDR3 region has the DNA TGTGCCAGCCAATCGGACAGGAACACTGAAGCTTTCTTT.

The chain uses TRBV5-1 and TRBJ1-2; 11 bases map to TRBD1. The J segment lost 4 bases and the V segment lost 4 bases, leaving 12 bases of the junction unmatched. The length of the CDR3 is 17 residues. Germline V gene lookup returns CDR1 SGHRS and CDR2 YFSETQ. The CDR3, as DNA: TGCGCCAGCAGCCCCTACGCCGGACAGGGGGCTGGCTATGGCTACACCTTC. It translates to CASSPYAGQGAGYGYTF.

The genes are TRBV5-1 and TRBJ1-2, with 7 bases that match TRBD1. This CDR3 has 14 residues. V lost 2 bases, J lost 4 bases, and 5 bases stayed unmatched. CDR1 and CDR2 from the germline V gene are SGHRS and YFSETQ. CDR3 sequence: CASSFDRVSYGYTF. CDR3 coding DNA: TGCGCCAGCAGCTTTGACAGGGTTTCCTATGGCTACACCTTC.

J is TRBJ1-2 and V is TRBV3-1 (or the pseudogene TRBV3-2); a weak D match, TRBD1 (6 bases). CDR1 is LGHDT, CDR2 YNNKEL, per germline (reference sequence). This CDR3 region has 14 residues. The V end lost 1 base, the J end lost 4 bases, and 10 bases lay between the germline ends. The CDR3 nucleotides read TGTGCCAGCAGCCAAGGAGGCAGGGGCTATGGCTACACCTTC. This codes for CASSQGGRGYGYTF.

The CDR3 DNA reads as TGTGCCACCAGCAGAGATCAGGAGAACACTGAAGCTTTCTTT. Protein sequence: CATSRDQENTEAFF. The chain combines TRBV15 with TRBJ1-1; no definite D call. CDR1 LNHNV and CDR2 YYDKDF come from the germline V gene (reference sequence). V gave up 0 bases and J gave up 1 base, with 6 bases separating them. The CDR3 is made up of 14 amino acids.

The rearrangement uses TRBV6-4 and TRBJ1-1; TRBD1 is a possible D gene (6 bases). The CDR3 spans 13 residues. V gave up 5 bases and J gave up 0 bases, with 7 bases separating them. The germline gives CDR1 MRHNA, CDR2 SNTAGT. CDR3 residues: CASSRGMNTEAFF. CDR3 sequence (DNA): TGTGCCAGCAGTAGGGGGATGAACACTGAAGCTTTCTTT.

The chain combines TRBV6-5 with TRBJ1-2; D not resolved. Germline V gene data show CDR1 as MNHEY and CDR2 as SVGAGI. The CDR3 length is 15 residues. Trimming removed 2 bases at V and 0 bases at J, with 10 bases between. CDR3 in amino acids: CASSYLPGPNYGYTF. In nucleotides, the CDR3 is TGTGCCAGCAGTTACCTTCCAGGCCCTAACTATGGCTACACCTTC.

In nucleotides, the CDR3 is TGTGCCAGCAGCTTGGTGGTGCAGGGCTACACCTTC. It codes for CASSLVVQGYTF. The chain uses TRBV5-6 and TRBJ1-2, with D unresolved. This CDR3 is 12 amino acids long. V was trimmed by 0 bases and J by 8 bases, leaving 8 bases between them. Germline CDR1 SGHDT, CDR2 YYEEEE.

The CDR3 is CASSLAGGFTDTQYF. DNA of the CDR3: TGTGCCAGCAGCTTAGCGGGGGGTTTCACAGATACGCAGTATTTT. The rearrangement links TRBV11-2 to TRBJ2-3, with TRBD2 matching 7 bases. This CDR3 contains 15 residues. The V gene's germline CDR1 is SGHAT and CDR2 FQNNGV. V lost 1 base to trimming and J lost 2 bases; unmatched junction nucleotides: 3.

The CDR3 DNA is TGTGCCATCAGCGAACGGGGGGCGGTTCAGCCCCAGCATTTT. Its translation is CAISERGAVQPQHF. V is TRBV10-3 and J is TRBJ1-5; TRBD1 might be the D (6 bases). Trimming shortened V by 6 bases and J by 6 bases, and 15 bases separated the two germline ends. This CDR3 has 14 residues. CDR1 is ENHRY and CDR2 is SYGVKD in the germline V gene.

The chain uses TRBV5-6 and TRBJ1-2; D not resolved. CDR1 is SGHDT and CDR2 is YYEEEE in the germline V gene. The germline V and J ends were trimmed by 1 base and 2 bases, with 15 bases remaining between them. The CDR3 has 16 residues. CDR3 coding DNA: TGTGCCAGCAGCTTGCTCAGCGGAACTAGAAACTATGGCTACACCTTC. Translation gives CASSLLSGTRNYGYTF.

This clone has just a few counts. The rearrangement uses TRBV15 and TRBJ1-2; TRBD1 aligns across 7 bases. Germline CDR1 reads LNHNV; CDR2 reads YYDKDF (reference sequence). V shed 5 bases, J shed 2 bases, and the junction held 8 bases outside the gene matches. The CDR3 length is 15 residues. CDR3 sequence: CATSWGTAQNYGYTF. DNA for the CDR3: TGTGCCACCAGCTGGGGGACAGCTCAAAACTATGGCTACACCTTC.

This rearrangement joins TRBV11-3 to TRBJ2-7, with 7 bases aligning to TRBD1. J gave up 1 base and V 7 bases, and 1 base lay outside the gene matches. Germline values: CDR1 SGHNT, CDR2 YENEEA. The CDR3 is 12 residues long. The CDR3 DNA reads TGTGCCAGCAAGGGACAGTCCTACGAGCAGTACTTC. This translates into CASKGQSYEQYF.

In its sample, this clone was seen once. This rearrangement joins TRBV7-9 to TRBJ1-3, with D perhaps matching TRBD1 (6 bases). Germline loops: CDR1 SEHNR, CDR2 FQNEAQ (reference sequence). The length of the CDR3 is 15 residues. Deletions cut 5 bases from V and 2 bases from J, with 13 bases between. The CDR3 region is CASSPQGGTGNTIYF. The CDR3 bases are TGTGCCAGCAGCCCACAAGGGGGAACTGGAAACACCATATATTTT.

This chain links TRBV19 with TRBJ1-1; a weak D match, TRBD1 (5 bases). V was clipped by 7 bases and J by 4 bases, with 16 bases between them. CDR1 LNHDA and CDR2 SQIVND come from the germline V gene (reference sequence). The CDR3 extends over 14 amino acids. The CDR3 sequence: CASNPTAKTTEAFF. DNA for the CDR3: TGTGCCAGTAACCCGACAGCTAAAACCACTGAAGCTTTCTTT.

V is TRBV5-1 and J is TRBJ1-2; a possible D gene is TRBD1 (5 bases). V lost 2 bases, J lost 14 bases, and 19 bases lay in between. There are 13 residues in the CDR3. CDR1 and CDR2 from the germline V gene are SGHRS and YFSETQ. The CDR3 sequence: CASSFIDPQGVTF. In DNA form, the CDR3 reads TGCGCCAGCAGCTTTATCGACCCGCAAGGGGTTACCTTC.

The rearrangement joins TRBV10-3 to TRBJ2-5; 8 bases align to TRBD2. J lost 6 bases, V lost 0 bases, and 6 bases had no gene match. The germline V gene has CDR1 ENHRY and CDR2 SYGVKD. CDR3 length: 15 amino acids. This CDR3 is CAISESNGGAQTQYF. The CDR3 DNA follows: TGTGCCATCAGTGAGTCGAACGGGGGGGCGCAGACCCAGTACTTC.

The CDR3 spells CASSLILAGHNEQFF. CDR3 nucleotide sequence: TGTGCCAGCAGCTTGATATTAGCGGGACACAATGAGCAGTTCTTC. The V gene is TRBV11-3, the J gene TRBJ2-1; 8 bases map to TRBD2. CDR3 length: 15 amino acids. V was clipped by 3 bases and J by 5 bases; unmatched bases: 6. The germline V gene encodes CDR1 SGHNT and CDR2 YENEEA. The entire variable domain, with the rest obtained from reference TRBV11-3 and TRBJ2-1, is as follows: EAGVVQSPRYKIIEKKQPVAFWCNPISGHNTLYWYLQNLGQGPELLIRYENEEAVDDSQLPKDRFSAERLKGVDSTLKIQPAELGDSAVYLCASSLILAGHNEQFFGPGTRLTVL.

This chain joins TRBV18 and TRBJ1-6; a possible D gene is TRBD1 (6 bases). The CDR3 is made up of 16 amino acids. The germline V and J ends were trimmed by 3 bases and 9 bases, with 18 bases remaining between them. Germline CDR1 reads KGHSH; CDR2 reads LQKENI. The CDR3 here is CASSPDPTGRGSPLHF. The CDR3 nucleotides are TGTGCCAGCTCACCGGACCCGACAGGCCGGGGTTCACCCCTCCACTTT. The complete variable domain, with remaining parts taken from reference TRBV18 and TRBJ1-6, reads NAGVMQNPRHLVRRRGQEARLRCSPMKGHSHVYWYRQLPEEGLKFMVYLQKENIIDESGMPKERFSAEFPKEGPSILRIQQVVRGDSAAYFCASSPDPTGRGSPLHFGNGTRLTVT.

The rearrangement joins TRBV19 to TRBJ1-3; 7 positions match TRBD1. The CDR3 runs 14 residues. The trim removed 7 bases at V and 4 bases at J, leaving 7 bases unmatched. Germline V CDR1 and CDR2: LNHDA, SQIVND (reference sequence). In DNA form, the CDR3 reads TGTGCCAGTACACAACGGGACAGAGGAAACACCATATATTTT. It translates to CASTQRDRGNTIYF.

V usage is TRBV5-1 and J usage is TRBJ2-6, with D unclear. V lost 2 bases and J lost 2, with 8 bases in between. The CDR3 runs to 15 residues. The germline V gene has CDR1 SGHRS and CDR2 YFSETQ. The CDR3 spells CASSFTGPGANVLTF. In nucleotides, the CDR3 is TGCGCCAGCAGCTTCACGGGTCCTGGGGCCAACGTCCTGACTTTC.

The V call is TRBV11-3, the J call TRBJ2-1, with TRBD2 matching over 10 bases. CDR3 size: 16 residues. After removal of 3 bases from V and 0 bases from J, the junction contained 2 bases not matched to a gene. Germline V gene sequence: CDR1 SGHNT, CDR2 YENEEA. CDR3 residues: CASSLLAGASYNEQFF. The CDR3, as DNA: TGTGCCAGCAGCTTGCTAGCGGGAGCCTCCTACAATGAGCAGTTCTTC. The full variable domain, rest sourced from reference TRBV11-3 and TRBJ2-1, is EAGVVQSPRYKIIEKKQPVAFWCNPISGHNTLYWYLQNLGQGPELLIRYENEEAVDDSQLPKDRFSAERLKGVDSTLKIQPAELGDSAVYLCASSLLAGASYNEQFFGPGTRLTVL.

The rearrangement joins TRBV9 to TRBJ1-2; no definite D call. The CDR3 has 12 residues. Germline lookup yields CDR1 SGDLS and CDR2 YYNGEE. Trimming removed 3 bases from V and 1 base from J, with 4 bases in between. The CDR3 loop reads CASSARNYGYTF. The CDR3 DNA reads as TGTGCCAGCAGCGCGCGTAACTATGGCTACACCTTC.